These 19 T cell receptor beta chains share one sample of origin, sequenced in a study of T cell repertoires in cytomegalovirus infection. TCRdb recomputed calls from the reads with MiXCR, one row per CDR3 protein. Of around 300,000 distinct CDR3 sequences listed, about 20% are singletons. Their specific antigens are unknown. Source: cultured PBMCs, taken from culture after CMV antigen stimulation. The receptors originated from a human donor in good health (CMV status not recorded). Some clones in this sample may be carry-over from other donors' samples.

The V call is TRBV30, the J call TRBJ1-1; D not certain. This CDR3 is 13 amino acids long. Germline CDR1 GTSNPN, CDR2 SVGIG (reference sequence). V shed 4 bases and J shed 1 base, with 10 bases lying between them. CDR3 nucleotide sequence: TGTGCCTGGAAGTTATCCCAGAACACTGAAGCTTTCTTT. It is translated as CAWKLSQNTEAFF.

The CDR3 sequence: CATISEGGKNTEAFF. The CDR3 coding sequence is TGTGCCACCATTTCGGAGGGAGGGAAGAACACTGAAGCTTTCTTT. The chain joins TRBV6-1 to TRBJ1-1; no firm D call. Germline CDR1 reads MNHNS; CDR2 reads SASEGT. V gave up 10 bases and J gave up 1 base, with 19 bases separating them. The CDR3 has 15 amino acids.

The chain combines TRBV20-1 with TRBJ1-2; tentative D call: TRBD1 (5 bases). From germline, CDR1 is DFQATT and CDR2 SNEGSKA (reference sequence). V shed 0 bases and J shed 2 bases, with 7 bases lying between them. CDR3 length: 13 amino acids. In DNA form, the CDR3 reads TGCAGTGCTAGAGATCAGGGAAACTATGGCTACACCTTC. Protein: CSARDQGNYGYTF.

Only a few counts were recorded for this clonotype. The chain has TRBV7-9 and TRBJ2-1; 9 bases are a match to TRBD2. The CDR3 covers 16 residues. J gave up 10 bases and V 5 bases, and 15 bases lay outside the gene matches. Germline-derived CDR1 and CDR2 are SEHNR and FQNEAQ (reference sequence). The CDR3, as DNA: TGTGCCAGCAGCCCCCCGACTAGCGGTCCATCAAGAGAGCAGTTCTTC. Its translation is CASSPPTSGPSREQFF.

This chain links TRBV28 with TRBJ2-2; 7 positions match TRBD1. CDR3 length equals 14 residues. J was trimmed by 4 bases and V by 5 bases; bases with no gene match: 4. Per the germline V gene, CDR1 is MDHEN and CDR2 is SYDVKM. The CDR3 coding sequence is TGTGCCAGCAGTCCGACAGGGCCCACCGGGGAGCTGTTTTTT. Its protein is CASSPTGPTGELFF.

V is TRBV4-3 and J is TRBJ2-5; 11 bases align to TRBD2. V dropped 4 bases and J dropped 2; count of bases not matched to a gene: 6. This CDR3 is 16 amino acids long. Germline CDR1 is LGHNA and CDR2 is YSLEER. The CDR3 DNA reads as TGCGCCAGCAGCCGGCAGAGACTAGCGGGACAAGAGACCCAGTACTTC. Protein sequence: CASSRQRLAGQETQYF.

This clonotype was seen only a few times. V and J are TRBV24-1 and TRBJ2-1; 10 nucleotides match TRBD2. Germline lookup yields CDR1 KGHDR and CDR2 SFDVKD. The CDR3 totals 15 residues. V lost 3 bases and J lost 8; bases outside the gene matches: 6. This CDR3 is CATSDTASGSHEQFF. The CDR3 DNA follows: TGTGCCACCAGTGATACGGCTAGCGGGAGTCATGAGCAGTTCTTC.

This clonotype turned up a few times. The V call is TRBV7-2, the J call TRBJ2-1; 8 positions match TRBD2. V dropped 3 bases and J dropped 6; count of bases not matched to a gene: 10. CDR3 length: 16 amino acids. Germline lookup yields CDR1 SGHTA and CDR2 FQGNSA. DNA for the CDR3: TGTGCCAGCAGCTTTTTGGGACTAGGGTCCCTCAATGAGCAGTTCTTC. Protein: CASSFLGLGSLNEQFF. The variable domain in full, with the rest retrieved from reference TRBV7-2 and TRBJ2-1, is GAGVSQSPSNKVTEKGKDVELRCDPISGHTALYWYRQSLGQGLEFLIYFQGNSAPDKSGLPSDRFSAERTGGSVSTLTIQRTQQEDSAVYLCASSFLGLGSLNEQFFGPGTRLTVL.

This clonotype appeared a few times. The chain employs TRBV4-1 and TRBJ2-3; 10 nucleotides line up with TRBD1. Germline CDR1 and CDR2: MGHRA and YSYEKL. J gave up 5 bases and V 3 bases, and 11 bases lay outside the gene matches. The CDR3 covers 17 residues. The CDR3 DNA is TGCGCCAGCAGCCAGGTCCGCGGGACAGGGGCAGAAGATACGCAGTATTTT. Protein: CASSQVRGTGAEDTQYF.

J is TRBJ2-5 and V is TRBV10-3, with 7 nucleotides matching TRBD1. The V gene's germline CDR1 is ENHRY and CDR2 SYGVKD. V was pared by 4 bases and J by 5 bases, with 4 bases of the junction left unmatched. The CDR3 contains 13 residues. The CDR3 here is CAISGQGWETQYF. The DNA of the CDR3 is TGTGCCATCAGTGGACAGGGTTGGGAGACCCAGTACTTC.

This clonotype has a count of ten or more. The rearrangement uses TRBV7-3 and TRBJ2-2; a weak D match, TRBD2 (7 bases). The CDR3 runs to 15 residues. Germline V gene sequence: CDR1 SGHTA, CDR2 FQGTGA. Trimming shortened V by 5 bases and J by 1 base, and 11 bases separated the two germline ends. The CDR3 here is CASSPGGMNTGELFF. The CDR3 DNA follows: TGTGCCAGCAGCCCGGGGGGCATGAACACCGGGGAGCTGTTTTTT.

This sequence joins TRBV6-1 and TRBJ2-5; TRBD2 agrees at 11 bases. Germline lookup yields CDR1 MNHNS and CDR2 SASEGT. The CDR3 sequence is 17 residues long. Unmatched junction bases numbered 10, after V lost 5 bases and J lost 2 bases. CDR3: CASSLGDGTSGQETQYF. The CDR3 bases are TGTGCCAGCAGTTTGGGGGACGGGACTAGCGGACAAGAGACCCAGTACTTC.

The chain uses TRBV20-1 and TRBJ1-5, with D perhaps TRBD1 (5 bases). The CDR3 totals 14 residues. Germline CDR1 DFQATT, CDR2 SNEGSKA (reference sequence). V shed 4 bases and J shed 3 bases, with 13 bases lying between them. The CDR3 region is CSATQGRNNQPQHF. CDR3 nucleotides: TGCAGTGCTACTCAGGGACGTAACAATCAGCCCCAGCATTTT.

This clonotype was counted only a few times. The chain combines TRBV12-3 or TRBV12-4 with TRBJ2-3; 10 bases align to TRBD2. The CDR3 totals 16 residues. The ends lost 4 bases at V and 1 base at J; junction bases unmatched: 5. The CDR3 reads CASSSPGLARTDTQYF. Written as DNA, the CDR3 is TGTGCCAGCAGTTCCCCGGGACTAGCGCGCACAGATACGCAGTATTTT.

This chain links TRBV30 with TRBJ2-2; D is possibly TRBD1 (6 bases). The CDR3 is 13 amino acids. The V gene's germline CDR1 is GTSNPN and CDR2 SVGIG (reference sequence). The germline V and J ends were trimmed by 2 bases and 9 bases, with 13 bases remaining between them. CDR3 sequence (DNA): TGTGCCTGGAGTATAATACAGGGACGGGAGCTGTTTTTT. This translates into CAWSIIQGRELFF.

The rearrangement uses TRBV7-2 and TRBJ1-1; weak D call: TRBD1 (5 bases). The germline V and J ends were trimmed by 0 bases and 0 bases, with 8 bases remaining between them. The CDR3 loop spans 15 amino acids. Germline CDR1 SGHTA, CDR2 FQGNSA. CDR3 nucleotide sequence: TGTGCCAGCAGCTTAGCTGACAGAATGAACACTGAAGCTTTCTTT. Protein sequence: CASSLADRMNTEAFF.

The table lists this clonotype with a few counts. V usage is TRBV29-1 and J usage is TRBJ2-5, with D unclear. V was clipped by 8 bases and J by 5 bases, with 3 bases between them. The germline gives CDR1 SQVTM, CDR2 ANQGSEA. This CDR3 region has 8 residues. DNA of the CDR3: TGCAGCACCGAGACCCAGTACTTC. Translated: CSTETQYF. The whole variable domain, filled in from reference TRBV29-1 and TRBJ2-5, reads SAVISQKPSRDICQRGTSLTIQCQVDSQVTMMFWYRQQPGQSLTLIATANQGSEATYESGFVIDKFPISRPNLTFSTLTVSNMSPEDSSIYLCSTETQYFGPGTRLLVL.

The chain has TRBV18 and TRBJ2-5; D call uncertain. Germline V CDR1 and CDR2: KGHSH, LQKENI. V was trimmed by 2 bases and J by 0 bases, leaving 7 bases between them. The CDR3 is 14 residues long. CDR3 bases: TGTGCCAGCTCACCAAGCAGCCACCAAGAGACCCAGTACTTC. It translates to CASSPSSHQETQYF.

The chain joins TRBV7-9 to TRBJ1-6; D not resolved. CDR1 is SEHNR, CDR2 FQNEAQ, per germline (reference sequence). The CDR3 loop spans 16 amino acids. V lost 3 bases and J lost 6, with 15 bases in between. The CDR3 reads CASSFGRAAINSPLHF. The DNA of the CDR3 is TGTGCCAGCAGCTTCGGTCGAGCAGCGATTAATTCACCCCTCCACTTT.